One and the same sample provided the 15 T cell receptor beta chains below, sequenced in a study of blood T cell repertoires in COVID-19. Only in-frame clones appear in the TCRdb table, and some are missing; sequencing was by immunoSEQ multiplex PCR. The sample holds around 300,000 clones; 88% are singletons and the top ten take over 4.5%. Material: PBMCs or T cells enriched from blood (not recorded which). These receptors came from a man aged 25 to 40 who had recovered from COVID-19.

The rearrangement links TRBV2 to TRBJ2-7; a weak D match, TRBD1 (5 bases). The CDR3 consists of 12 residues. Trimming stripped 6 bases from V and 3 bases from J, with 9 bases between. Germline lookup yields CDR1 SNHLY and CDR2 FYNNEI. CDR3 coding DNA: TGTGCCAGCAGGGATGACAGCTACGAGCAGTACTTC. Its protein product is CASRDDSYEQYF.

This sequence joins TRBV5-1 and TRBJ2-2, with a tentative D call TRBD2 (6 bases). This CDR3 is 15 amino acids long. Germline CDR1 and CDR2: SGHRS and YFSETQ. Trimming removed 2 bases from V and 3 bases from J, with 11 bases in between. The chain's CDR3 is CASSLRPGDTGELFF. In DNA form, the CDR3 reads TGCGCCAGCAGCTTAAGACCGGGGGACACCGGGGAGCTGTTTTTT. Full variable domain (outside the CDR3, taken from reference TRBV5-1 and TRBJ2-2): KAGVTQTPRYLIKTRGQQVTLSCSPISGHRSVSWYQQTPGQGLQFLFEYFSETQRNKGNFPGRFSGRQFSNSRSEMNVSTLELGDSALYLCASSLRPGDTGELFFGEGSRLTVL.

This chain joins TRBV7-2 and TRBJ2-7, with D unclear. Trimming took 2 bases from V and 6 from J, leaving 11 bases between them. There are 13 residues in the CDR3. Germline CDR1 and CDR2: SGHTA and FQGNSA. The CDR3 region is CASSLHLYGEQYF. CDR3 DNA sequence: TGTGCCAGCAGCTTACACCTATACGGCGAGCAGTACTTC.

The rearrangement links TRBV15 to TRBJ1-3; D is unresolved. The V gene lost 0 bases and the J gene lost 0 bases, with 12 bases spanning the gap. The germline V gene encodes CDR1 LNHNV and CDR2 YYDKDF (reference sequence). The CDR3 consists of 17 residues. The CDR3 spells CATSRDPLIGSGNTIYF. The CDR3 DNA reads TGTGCCACCAGCAGAGATCCTCTAATCGGCTCTGGAAACACCATATATTTT.

The DNA of the CDR3 is TGTGCCTGGAGTGTTTCCCTAACTGAAGCTTTCTTT. It specifies CAWSVSLTEAFF. The chain is built from TRBV30 and TRBJ1-1; D is uncertain. V dropped 0 bases and J dropped 5 bases, with 7 bases sitting between them. The CDR3 contains 12 residues. Per the germline V gene, CDR1 is GTSNPN and CDR2 is SVGIG (reference sequence).

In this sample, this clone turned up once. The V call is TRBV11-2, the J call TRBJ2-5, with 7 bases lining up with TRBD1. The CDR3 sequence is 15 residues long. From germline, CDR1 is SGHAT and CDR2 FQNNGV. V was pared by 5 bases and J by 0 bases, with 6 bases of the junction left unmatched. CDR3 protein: CASSAPGTDQETQYF. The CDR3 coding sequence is TGTGCCAGCAGCGCACCCGGGACAGACCAAGAGACCCAGTACTTC.

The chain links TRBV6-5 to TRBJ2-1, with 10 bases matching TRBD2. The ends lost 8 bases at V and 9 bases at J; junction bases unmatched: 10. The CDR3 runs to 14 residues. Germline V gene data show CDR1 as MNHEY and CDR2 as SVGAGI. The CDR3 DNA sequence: TGTGCCAGCTCTCTAGCGGGGGAAAGTAGTGAGCAGTTCTTC. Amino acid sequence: CASSLAGESSEQFF.

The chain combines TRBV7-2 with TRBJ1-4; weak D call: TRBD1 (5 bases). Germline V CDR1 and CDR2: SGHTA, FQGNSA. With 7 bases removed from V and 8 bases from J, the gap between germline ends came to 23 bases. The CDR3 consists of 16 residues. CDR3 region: CASNLPGQGSSEKLFF. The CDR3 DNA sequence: TGTGCCAGCAATCTTCCAGGGCAGGGAAGTAGCGAAAAACTGTTTTTT.

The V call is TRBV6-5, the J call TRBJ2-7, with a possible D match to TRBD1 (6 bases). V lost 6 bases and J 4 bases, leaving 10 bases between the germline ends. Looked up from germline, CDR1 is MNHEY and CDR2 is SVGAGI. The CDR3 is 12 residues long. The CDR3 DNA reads TGTGCCAGCAGCAGGGGTACGTACGAGCAGTACTTC. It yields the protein CASSRGTYEQYF.

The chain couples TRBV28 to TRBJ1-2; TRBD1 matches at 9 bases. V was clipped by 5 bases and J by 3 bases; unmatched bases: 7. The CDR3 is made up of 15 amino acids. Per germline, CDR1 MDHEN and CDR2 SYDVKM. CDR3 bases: TGTGCCAGCAGTCCTGAGGACAGGGGCTACTATGGCTACACCTTC. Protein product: CASSPEDRGYYGYTF.

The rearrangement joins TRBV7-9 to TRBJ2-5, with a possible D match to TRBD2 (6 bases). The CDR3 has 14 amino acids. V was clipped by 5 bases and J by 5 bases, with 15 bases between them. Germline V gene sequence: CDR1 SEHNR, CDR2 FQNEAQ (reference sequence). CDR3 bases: TGTGCCAGCAGCGCCCGGGGGACGGCCGAGACCCAGTACTTC. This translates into CASSARGTAETQYF.

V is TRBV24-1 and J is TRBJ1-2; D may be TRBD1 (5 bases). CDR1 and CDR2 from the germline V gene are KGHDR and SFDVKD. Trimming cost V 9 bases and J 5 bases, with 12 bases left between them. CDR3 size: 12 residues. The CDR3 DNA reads TGTGCCACCCGCACAGGATATTATGGCTACACCTTC. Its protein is CATRTGYYGYTF.

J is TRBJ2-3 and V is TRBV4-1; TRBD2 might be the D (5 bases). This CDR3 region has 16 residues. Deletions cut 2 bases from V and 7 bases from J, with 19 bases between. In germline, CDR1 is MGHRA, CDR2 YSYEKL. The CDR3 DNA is TGCGCCAGCAGCCAACCTGGGCGGACCCTCGGGAATACGCAGTATTTT. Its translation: CASSQPGRTLGNTQYF.

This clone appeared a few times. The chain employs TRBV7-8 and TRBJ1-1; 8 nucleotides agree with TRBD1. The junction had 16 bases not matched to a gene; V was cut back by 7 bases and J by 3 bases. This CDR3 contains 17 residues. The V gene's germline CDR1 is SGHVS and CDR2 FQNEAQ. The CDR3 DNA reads TGTGCCAGCACCCCAGCGGCCAGGGGGCTAAGGGACACTGAAGCTTTCTTT. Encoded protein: CASTPAARGLRDTEAFF. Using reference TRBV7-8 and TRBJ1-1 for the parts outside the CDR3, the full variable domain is GAGVSQSPRYKVAKRGQDVALRCDPISGHVSLFWYQQALGQGPEFLTYFQNEAQLDKSGLPSDRFFAERPEGSVSTLKIQRTQQEDSAVYLCASTPAARGLRDTEAFFGQGTRLTVV.

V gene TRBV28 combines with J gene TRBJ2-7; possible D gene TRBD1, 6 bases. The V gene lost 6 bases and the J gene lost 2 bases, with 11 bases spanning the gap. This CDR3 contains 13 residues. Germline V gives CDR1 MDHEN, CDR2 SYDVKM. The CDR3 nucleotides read TGTGCCAGCAGACCCCAGGGGCCCTACGAGCAGTACTTC. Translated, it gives CASRPQGPYEQYF.